This T cell receptor (beta chain) was captured in a study of cytomegalovirus exposure and HLA in healthy donors. General study points: In most subjects, TCR beta sequences reportedly gave accurate predictions of HLA-A and HLA-B alleles. An analysis done earlier found most TCR beta V segments productive about 90% or about 30% of the time. Specificity for CMV antigens was confirmed in vitro for a few of the CMV-associated chains.

PCR primers comprised 60 Vbeta and 13 Jbeta primers. Sequencing was performed with immunoSEQ multiplex PCR; in TCRdb, only in-frame clones are kept and a portion is missing. The table includes around 190,000 clones, 75% to 90% detected once. The CDR3 totals 18 residues. Germline V gives CDR1 KGHSH, CDR2 LQKENI. J was trimmed by 1 base and V by 6 bases; bases with no gene match: 14. As concerns this clone: Its specificity is unknown.

The V gene is TRBV18, the J gene TRBJ2-3; 9 nucleotides match TRBD1. The source is a woman aged 30 to 39 in good health and CMV-seronegative. Sample: PBMCs. The CDR3: CASSQTSVTGGRTDTQYF. Here the CDR3 DNA reads TGTGCCAGCTCCCAGACCAGCGTGACAGGGGGTCGCACAGATACGCAGTATTTT.